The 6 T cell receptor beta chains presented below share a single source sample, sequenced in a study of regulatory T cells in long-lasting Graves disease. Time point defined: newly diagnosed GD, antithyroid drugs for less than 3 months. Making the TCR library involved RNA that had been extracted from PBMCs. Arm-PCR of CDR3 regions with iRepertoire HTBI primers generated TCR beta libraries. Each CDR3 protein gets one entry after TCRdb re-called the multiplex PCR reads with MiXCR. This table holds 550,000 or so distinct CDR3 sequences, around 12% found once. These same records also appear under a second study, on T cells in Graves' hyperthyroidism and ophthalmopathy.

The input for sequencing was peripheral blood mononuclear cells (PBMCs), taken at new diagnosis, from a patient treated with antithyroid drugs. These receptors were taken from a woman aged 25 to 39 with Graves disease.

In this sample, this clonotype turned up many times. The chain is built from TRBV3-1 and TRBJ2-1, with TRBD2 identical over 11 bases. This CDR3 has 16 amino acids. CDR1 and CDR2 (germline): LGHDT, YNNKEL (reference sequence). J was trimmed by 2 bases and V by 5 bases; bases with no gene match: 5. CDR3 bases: TGTGCCAGCAGCACGGGACTAGCGGCAACCTACAATGAGCAGTTCTTC. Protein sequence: CASSTGLAATYNEQFF.

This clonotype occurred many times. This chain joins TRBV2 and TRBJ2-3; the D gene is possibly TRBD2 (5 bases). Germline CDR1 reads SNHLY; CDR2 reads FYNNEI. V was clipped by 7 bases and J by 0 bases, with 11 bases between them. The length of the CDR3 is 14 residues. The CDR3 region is CASKVAFSTDTQYF. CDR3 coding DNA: TGTGCCAGCAAAGTAGCGTTTAGCACAGATACGCAGTATTTT.

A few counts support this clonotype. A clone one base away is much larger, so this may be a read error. The CDR3 loop is CASSGGLAGDGGLFF. Written as DNA, the CDR3 is TGTGCCAGCAGTGGGGGACTAGCGGGAGACGGGGGGCTGTTTTTT. The chain is built from TRBV28 and TRBJ2-2, with 14 bases identical to TRBD2. Germline CDR1 and CDR2: MDHEN and SYDVKM. CDR3 length: 15 amino acids.

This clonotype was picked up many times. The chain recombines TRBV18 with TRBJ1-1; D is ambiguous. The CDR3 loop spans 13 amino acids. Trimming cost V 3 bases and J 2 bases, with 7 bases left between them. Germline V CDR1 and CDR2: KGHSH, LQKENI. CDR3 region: CASSPMDNTEAFF. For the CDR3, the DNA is TGTGCCAGCTCACCCATGGATAACACTGAAGCTTTCTTT.

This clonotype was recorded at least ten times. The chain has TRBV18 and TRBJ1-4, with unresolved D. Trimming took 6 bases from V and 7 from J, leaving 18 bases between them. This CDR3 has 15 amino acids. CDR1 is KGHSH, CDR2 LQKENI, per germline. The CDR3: CASSQRTRYGEKLFF. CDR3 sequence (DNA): TGTGCCAGCTCCCAACGGACGCGGTATGGTGAAAAACTGTTTTTT.

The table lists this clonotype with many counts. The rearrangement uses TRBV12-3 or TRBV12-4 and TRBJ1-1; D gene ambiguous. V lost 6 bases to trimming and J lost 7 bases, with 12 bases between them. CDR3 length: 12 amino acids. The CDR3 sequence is CASSSRRFEAFF. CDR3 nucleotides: TGTGCCAGCAGCTCCCGGAGATTTGAAGCTTTCTTT.